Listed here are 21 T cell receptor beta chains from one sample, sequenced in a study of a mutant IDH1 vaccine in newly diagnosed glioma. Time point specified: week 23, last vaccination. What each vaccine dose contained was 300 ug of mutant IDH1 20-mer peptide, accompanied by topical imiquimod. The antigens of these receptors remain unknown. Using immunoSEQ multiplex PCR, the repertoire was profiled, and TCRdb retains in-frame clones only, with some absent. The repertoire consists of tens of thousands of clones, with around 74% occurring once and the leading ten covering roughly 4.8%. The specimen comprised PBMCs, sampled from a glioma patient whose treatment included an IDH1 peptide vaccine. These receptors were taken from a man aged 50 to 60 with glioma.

The CDR3, as DNA: TGTGCCAGCAGCCCTACGGAGAACTACGAGCAGTACTTC. Encoded protein: CASSPTENYEQYF. The V gene is TRBV5-6, the J gene TRBJ2-7; D not resolved. V lost 4 bases to trimming and J lost 3 bases, with 11 bases between them. The CDR3 has 13 residues. CDR1 is SGHDT, CDR2 YYEEEE, per germline.

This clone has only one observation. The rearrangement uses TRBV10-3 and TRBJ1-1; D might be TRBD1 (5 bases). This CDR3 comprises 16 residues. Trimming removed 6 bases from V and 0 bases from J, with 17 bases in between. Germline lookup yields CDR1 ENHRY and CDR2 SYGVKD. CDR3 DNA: TGTGCCATCAGCCCGGACAAAGGGGAAGTGAACACTGAAGCTTTCTTT. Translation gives CAISPDKGEVNTEAFF.

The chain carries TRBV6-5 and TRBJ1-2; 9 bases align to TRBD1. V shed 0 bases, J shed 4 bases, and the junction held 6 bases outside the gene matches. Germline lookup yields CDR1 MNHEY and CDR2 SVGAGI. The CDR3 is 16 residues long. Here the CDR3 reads CASSYSTGGTGYGYTF. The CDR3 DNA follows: TGTGCCAGCAGTTACTCGACAGGGGGGACGGGCTATGGCTACACCTTC.

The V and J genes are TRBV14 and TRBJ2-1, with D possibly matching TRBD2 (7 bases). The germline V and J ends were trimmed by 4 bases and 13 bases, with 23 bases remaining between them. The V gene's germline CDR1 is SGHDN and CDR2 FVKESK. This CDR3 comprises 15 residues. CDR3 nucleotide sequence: TGTGCCAGCAGCCTGGGCTTTGTGGGGGGGCCTCTCCAGTTCTTC. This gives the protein CASSLGFVGGPLQFF.

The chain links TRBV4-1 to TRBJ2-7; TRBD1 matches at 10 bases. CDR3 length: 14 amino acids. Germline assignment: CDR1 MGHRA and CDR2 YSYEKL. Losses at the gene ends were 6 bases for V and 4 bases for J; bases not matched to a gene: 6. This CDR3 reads CASSYRDRGYEQYF. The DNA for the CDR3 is TGCGCCAGCAGTTACAGGGACAGGGGTTACGAGCAGTACTTC.

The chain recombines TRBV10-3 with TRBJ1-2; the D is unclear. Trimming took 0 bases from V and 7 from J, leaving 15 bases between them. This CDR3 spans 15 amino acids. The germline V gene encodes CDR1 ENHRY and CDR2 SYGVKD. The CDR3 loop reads CAISESSGQAGGYTF. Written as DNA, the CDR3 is TGTGCCATCAGTGAGTCGAGTGGGCAGGCTGGTGGCTACACCTTC.

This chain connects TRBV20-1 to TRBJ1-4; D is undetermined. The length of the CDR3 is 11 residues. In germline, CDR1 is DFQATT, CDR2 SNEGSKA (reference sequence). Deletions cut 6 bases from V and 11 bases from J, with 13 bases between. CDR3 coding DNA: TGCAGTGCCACGTCGGCTTCTAAACTGTTTTTT. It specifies CSATSASKLFF.

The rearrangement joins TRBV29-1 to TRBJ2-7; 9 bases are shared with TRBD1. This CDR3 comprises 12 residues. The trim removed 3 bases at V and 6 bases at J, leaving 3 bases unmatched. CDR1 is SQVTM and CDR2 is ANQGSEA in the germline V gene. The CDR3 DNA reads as TGCAGCGTTGATTCGGACAGGGGCGAGCAGTACTTC. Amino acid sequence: CSVDSDRGEQYF.

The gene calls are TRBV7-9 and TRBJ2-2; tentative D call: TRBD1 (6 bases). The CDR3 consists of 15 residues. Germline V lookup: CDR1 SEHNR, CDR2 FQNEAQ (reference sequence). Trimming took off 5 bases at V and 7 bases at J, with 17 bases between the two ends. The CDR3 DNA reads TGTGCCAGCAGCGCAAAACAGGGACGATTCGGGGAGCTGTTTTTT. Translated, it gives CASSAKQGRFGELFF.

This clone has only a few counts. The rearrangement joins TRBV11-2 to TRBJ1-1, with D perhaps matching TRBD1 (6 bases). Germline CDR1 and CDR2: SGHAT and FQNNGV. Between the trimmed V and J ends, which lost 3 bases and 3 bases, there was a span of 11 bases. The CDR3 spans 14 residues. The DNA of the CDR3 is TGTGCCAGCAGCTTGGGGGGGGCCGACACTGAAGCTTTCTTT. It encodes CASSLGGADTEAFF.

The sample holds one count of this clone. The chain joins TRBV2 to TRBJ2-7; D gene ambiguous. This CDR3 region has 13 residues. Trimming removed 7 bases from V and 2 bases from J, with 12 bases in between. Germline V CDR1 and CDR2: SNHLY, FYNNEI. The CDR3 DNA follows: TGTGCCAGCAATTTGGACGGAACCTACGAGCAGTACTTC. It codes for CASNLDGTYEQYF.

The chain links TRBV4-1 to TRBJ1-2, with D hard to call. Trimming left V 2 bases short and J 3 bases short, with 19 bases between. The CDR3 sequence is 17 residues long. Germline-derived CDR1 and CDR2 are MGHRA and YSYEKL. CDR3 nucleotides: TGCGCCAGCAGCCAACTCTTGAGGAGCCTCACGGACTATGGCTACACCTTC. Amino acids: CASSQLLRSLTDYGYTF.

CDR3 nucleotides: TGTGCCAGTAGTATAAGAGGCAGGTACAATGAGCAGTTCTTC. Residues: CASSIRGRYNEQFF. The chain carries TRBV19 and TRBJ2-1; the D is unclear. Trimming took off 2 bases at V and 4 bases at J, with 9 bases between the two ends. The length of the CDR3 is 14 residues. Germline V gives CDR1 LNHDA, CDR2 SQIVND (reference sequence).

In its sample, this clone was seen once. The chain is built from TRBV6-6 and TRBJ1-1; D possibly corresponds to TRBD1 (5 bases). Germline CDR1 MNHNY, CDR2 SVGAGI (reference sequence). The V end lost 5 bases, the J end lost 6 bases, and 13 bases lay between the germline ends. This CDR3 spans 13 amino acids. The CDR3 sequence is CASSRSGGAEAFF. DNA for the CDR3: TGTGCCAGCAGTCGTAGCGGGGGGGCTGAAGCTTTCTTT.

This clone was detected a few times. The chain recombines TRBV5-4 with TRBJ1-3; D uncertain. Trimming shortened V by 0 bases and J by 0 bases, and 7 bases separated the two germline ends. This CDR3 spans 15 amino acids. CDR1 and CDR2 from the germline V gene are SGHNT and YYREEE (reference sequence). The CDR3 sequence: CASSLASGSGNTIYF. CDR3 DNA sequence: TGTGCCAGCAGCTTGGCCAGCGGCTCTGGAAACACCATATATTTT. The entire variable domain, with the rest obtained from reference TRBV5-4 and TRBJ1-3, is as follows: ETGVTQSPTHLIKTRGQQVTLRCSSQSGHNTVSWYQQALGQGPQFIFQYYREEENGRGNFPPRFSGLQFPNYSSELNVNALELDDSALYLCASSLASGSGNTIYFGEGSWLTVV.

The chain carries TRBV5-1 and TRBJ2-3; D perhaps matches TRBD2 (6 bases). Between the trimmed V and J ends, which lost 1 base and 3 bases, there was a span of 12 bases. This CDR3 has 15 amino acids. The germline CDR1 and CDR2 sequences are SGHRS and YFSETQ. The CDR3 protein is CASSLSRGGTDTQYF. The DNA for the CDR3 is TGCGCCAGCAGCTTGTCCCGAGGAGGGACAGATACGCAGTATTTT.

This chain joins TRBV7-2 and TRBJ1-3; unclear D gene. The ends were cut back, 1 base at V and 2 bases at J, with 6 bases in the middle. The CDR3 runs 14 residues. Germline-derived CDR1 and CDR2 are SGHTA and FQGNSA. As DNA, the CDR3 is TGTGCCAGCAGCTTAGACCCAACTGGAAACACCATATATTTT. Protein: CASSLDPTGNTIYF.

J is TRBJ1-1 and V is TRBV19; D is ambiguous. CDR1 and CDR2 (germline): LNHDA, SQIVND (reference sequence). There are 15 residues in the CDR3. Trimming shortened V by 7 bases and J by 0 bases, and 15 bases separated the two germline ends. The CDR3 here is CASTMNGQMNTEAFF. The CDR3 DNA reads TGTGCCAGTACCATGAACGGGCAGATGAACACTGAAGCTTTCTTT.

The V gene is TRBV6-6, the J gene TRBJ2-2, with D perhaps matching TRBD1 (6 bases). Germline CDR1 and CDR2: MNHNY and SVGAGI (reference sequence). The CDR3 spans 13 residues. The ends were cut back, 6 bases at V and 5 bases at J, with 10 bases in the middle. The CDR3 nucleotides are TGTGCCAGCAGCAACAGGGAAACCGGGGAGCTGTTTTTT. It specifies CASSNRETGELFF.

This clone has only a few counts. The CDR3 DNA reads as TGTGTCAGCCGGGGCTACAATGAGCAGTTCTTC. Translated: CVSRGYNEQFF. V gene TRBV19 combines with J gene TRBJ2-1; D is perhaps TRBD2 (5 bases). The CDR3 extends over 11 amino acids. The germline V gene encodes CDR1 LNHDA and CDR2 SQIVND (reference sequence).

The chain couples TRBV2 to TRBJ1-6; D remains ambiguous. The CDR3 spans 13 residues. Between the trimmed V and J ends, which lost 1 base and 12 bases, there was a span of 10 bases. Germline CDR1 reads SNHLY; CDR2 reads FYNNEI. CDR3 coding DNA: TGTGCCAGCAGTGAAGGAACGCCCGTACCCCTCCACTTT. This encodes CASSEGTPVPLHF.